The next 2 T cell receptor beta chains were all read from a single sample in a study of early T cells in non-severe SARS-CoV-2 infection. TCRdb fed the 5' RACE reads into MiXCR, producing one record per CDR3 protein. The sample yields 55,000 to 75,000 distinct CDR3 sequences, 11% seen once. Sequencing was performed on whole blood. Receptor source: an adult who was a healthcare worker with PCR-confirmed SARS-CoV-2 infection or an uninfected control (not recorded which).

This sequence joins TRBV20-1 and TRBJ2-5, with D hard to call. This CDR3 spans 12 amino acids. V was pared by 6 bases and J by 0 bases, with 8 bases between. The germline V gene encodes CDR1 DFQATT and CDR2 SNEGSKA (reference sequence). CDR3 in DNA: TGCAGTGCGAGCCGCGACCAAGAGACCCAGTACTTC. Residues: CSASRDQETQYF.

V is TRBV27 and J is TRBJ2-1; 11 nucleotides agree with TRBD2. The CDR3 is 15 residues long. Germline CDR1 reads MNHEY; CDR2 reads SMNVEV (reference sequence). Trimming removed 2 bases from V and 5 bases from J; junction bases left unmatched: 2. CDR3 in DNA: TGTGCCAGCAGTTTAGTAGCGGGAGGGGACAATGAGCAGTTCTTC. This sequence encodes CASSLVAGGDNEQFF.